This T cell receptor (beta chain) was documented in a study of shared clonotypes between healthy human individuals. The study's findings and limits: Clonotypes not shared had lower generation probabilities than those common to all four donors. Generally, naive subsets came out with larger estimated richness than memory subsets.

CD45RO-negative, CCR7-selected cells formed the naive CD8 fraction, which excluded terminally differentiated effector memory CD45RA+ cells. Donors, without exception, were Caucasian adults residing in Nashville, Tennessee. Deep-level settings were used for running the assay. Generated by immunoSEQ multiplex PCR, the TCRdb table keeps only in-frame clones and is missing some. The sample carries about 580,000 clones, about 98% recorded once. A note on this clone: The target antigen is unknown.

Sequenced sample: naive CD8+ T cells sorted from blood. The receptor was isolated from a man younger than 45 in good health.

CDR3 in amino acids: CASSLVGDSSYEQYF. The CDR3 DNA reads TGTGCCAGCAGCTTAGTGGGGGACAGCTCCTACGAGCAGTACTTC. J is TRBJ2-7 and V is TRBV11-2; 7 bases align to TRBD1. Trimming at V came to 1 base and at J to 0 bases, leaving 3 bases not matched to a gene. This CDR3 spans 15 amino acids. Germline V CDR1 and CDR2: SGHAT, FQNNGV.